These 10 T cell receptor beta chains originate from one sample sequenced in a study of a mutant IDH1 vaccine in newly diagnosed glioma. The time point denotes: week 47, end of study. Topical imiquimod was applied with each vaccine dose, which held 300 ug of mutant IDH1 20-mer peptide. The antigens of these receptors remain unknown. The protocol was immunoSEQ multiplex PCR, while the TCRdb copy is restricted to in-frame clones and leaves out a portion. The table lists about 94,000 clones, roughly 90% of them singletons, with 0.77% in the top ten. The sample consisted of PBMCs, taken from a glioma patient whose treatment included an IDH1 peptide vaccine. These TCRs come from a woman between 45 and 65 years old with glioma.

The V gene is TRBV6-6, the J gene TRBJ2-1; 9 positions match TRBD2. Germline V gene data show CDR1 as MNHNY and CDR2 as SVGAGI (reference sequence). The CDR3 consists of 15 residues. V lost 5 bases, J lost 6 bases, and 8 bases stayed unmatched. The CDR3, as DNA: TGTGCCAGCAGTGGACCGGGACTAGCTGTCAATGAGCAGTTCTTC. As protein: CASSGPGLAVNEQFF.

V is TRBV11-2 and J is TRBJ2-1, with D perhaps TRBD1 (6 bases). The germline V gene has CDR1 SGHAT and CDR2 FQNNGV. This CDR3 has 13 amino acids. The V end lost 5 bases, the J end lost 10 bases, and 15 bases lay between the germline ends. This chain's CDR3 is CASSPGTTREQFF. The CDR3, as DNA: TGTGCCAGCAGCCCAGGGACAACCCGAGAGCAGTTCTTC.

The gene calls are TRBV5-4 and TRBJ1-2; D unclear. The CDR3 contains 14 residues. The V and J ends lost 3 bases and 2 bases respectively, with 11 bases between them. Germline CDR1 is SGHNT and CDR2 is YYREEE (reference sequence). The CDR3: CASSSAPDNYGYTF. The DNA of the CDR3 is TGTGCCAGCAGCTCAGCCCCGGACAACTATGGCTACACCTTC.

The chain has TRBV6-8 and TRBJ2-4; D gene uncertain. V lost 8 bases and J 0 bases, leaving 14 bases between the germline ends. CDR1 is MNHGY and CDR2 is SAAAGT in the germline V gene. The CDR3 runs to 15 residues. The DNA for the CDR3 is TGTGCCAGCGGTTCTGGTAACTTAGCCAAAAACATTCAGTACTTC. This encodes CASGSGNLAKNIQYF.

Worth noting for this clone: The sample carries other DNA sequences with the same CDR3. This sequence joins TRBV7-9 and TRBJ2-7; D call uncertain. This CDR3 region has 12 residues. Germline V gene data show CDR1 as SEHNR and CDR2 as FQNEAQ (reference sequence). V lost 3 bases and J lost 2, with 5 bases in between. The CDR3 loop reads CASSFSAYEQYF. CDR3 in DNA: TGTGCCAGCAGCTTTTCTGCCTACGAGCAGTACTTC.

The chain has TRBV9 and TRBJ2-7, with D tentatively TRBD1 or TRBD2 (6 bases each). The CDR3 totals 14 residues. Germline CDR1 is SGDLS and CDR2 is YYNGEE. Trimming removed 2 bases at V and 7 bases at J, with 16 bases between. The CDR3 protein is CASSVVAEGGEQYF. In nucleotides, the CDR3 is TGTGCCAGCAGCGTGGTAGCGGAAGGGGGGGAGCAGTACTTC.

This chain's CDR3 is CAWSRDFAYEQYF. The CDR3 DNA reads TGTGCCTGGAGCAGGGACTTCGCCTACGAGCAGTACTTC. The chain recombines TRBV30 with TRBJ2-7, with a tentative D call TRBD2 (6 bases). The CDR3 runs 13 residues. In germline, CDR1 is GTSNPN, CDR2 SVGIG (reference sequence). Trimming shortened V by 3 bases and J by 2 bases, and 11 bases separated the two germline ends.

A remark on this clone: Germline is not matched at one junction end, which may reflect a read error. V gene TRBV28 combines with J gene TRBJ2-7; perhaps TRBD1 as D (5 bases). The CDR3 consists of 13 residues. Germline V gene sequence: CDR1 MDHEN, CDR2 SYDVKM. The CDR3 coding sequence is TGTGCCAGCAGTTTTAGCAGGGCGTACGGGCAGTACTTC. Its protein product is CASSFSRAYGQYF. The full variable domain, with the rest looked up from reference TRBV28 and TRBJ2-7, is DVKVTQSSRYLVKRTGEKVFLECVQDMDHENMFWYRQDPGLGLRLIYFSYDVKMKEKGDIPEGYSVSREKKERFSLILESASTNQTSMYLCASSFSRAYGQYFGPGTRLTVT.

This CDR3 is CASSVGPRENEKLFF. The CDR3 bases are TGTGCCAGCAGCGTAGGTCCGAGGGAGAATGAAAAACTGTTTTTT. The genes are TRBV9 and TRBJ1-4, with unresolved D. The length of the CDR3 is 15 residues. Germline CDR1 and CDR2: SGDLS and YYNGEE. Trimming cost V 0 bases and J 5 bases, with 11 bases left between them.

The chain employs TRBV11-2 and TRBJ2-7, with TRBD2 as a possible D gene (6 bases). Germline V gives CDR1 SGHAT, CDR2 FQNNGV. Trimming removed 5 bases from V and 2 bases from J, with 13 bases in between. The length of the CDR3 is 14 residues. The CDR3 DNA follows: TGTGCCAGCAGCAGTGGGACTTGGACCTACGAGCAGTACTTC. As protein: CASSSGTWTYEQYF.